The present entry profiles one T cell receptor beta chain with its context. The CDR3 is made up of 17 amino acids. The germline CDR1 and CDR2 sequences are SGHNT and YYREEE (reference sequence). V lost 1 base to trimming and J lost 2 bases, with 18 bases between them. Participants were aged about 18 to 95 years, lived in about two dozen US areas, and enrolled virtually. Symptom resolution, clearance, or two negative PCRs marked the recovered donors of Cohort 3. This sample was included in a study of blood T cell repertoires in COVID-19. For the study at large: Sites in the United States, Italy and Spain provided acute and convalescent COVID-19 samples. From T cells, B-cell-depleted T cells, or PBMCs came the material, which was cDNA or gDNA.

TCRdb keeps only in-frame clones here, not all; method: immunoSEQ multiplex PCR. The sample consists of about 230,000 clones, around 80% of them appearing once. Sequenced material: PBMCs or T cells enriched from blood (not recorded which). The clonotype comes from a man between 60 and 75 years old who had recovered from COVID-19. The chain recombines TRBV5-4 with TRBJ1-2; D perhaps matches TRBD1 (5 bases). The CDR3 protein is CASSLTGSRSLNYGYTF. In nucleotides, the CDR3 is TGTGCCAGCAGCTTGACAGGCAGCCGCAGTCTCAACTATGGCTACACCTTC.